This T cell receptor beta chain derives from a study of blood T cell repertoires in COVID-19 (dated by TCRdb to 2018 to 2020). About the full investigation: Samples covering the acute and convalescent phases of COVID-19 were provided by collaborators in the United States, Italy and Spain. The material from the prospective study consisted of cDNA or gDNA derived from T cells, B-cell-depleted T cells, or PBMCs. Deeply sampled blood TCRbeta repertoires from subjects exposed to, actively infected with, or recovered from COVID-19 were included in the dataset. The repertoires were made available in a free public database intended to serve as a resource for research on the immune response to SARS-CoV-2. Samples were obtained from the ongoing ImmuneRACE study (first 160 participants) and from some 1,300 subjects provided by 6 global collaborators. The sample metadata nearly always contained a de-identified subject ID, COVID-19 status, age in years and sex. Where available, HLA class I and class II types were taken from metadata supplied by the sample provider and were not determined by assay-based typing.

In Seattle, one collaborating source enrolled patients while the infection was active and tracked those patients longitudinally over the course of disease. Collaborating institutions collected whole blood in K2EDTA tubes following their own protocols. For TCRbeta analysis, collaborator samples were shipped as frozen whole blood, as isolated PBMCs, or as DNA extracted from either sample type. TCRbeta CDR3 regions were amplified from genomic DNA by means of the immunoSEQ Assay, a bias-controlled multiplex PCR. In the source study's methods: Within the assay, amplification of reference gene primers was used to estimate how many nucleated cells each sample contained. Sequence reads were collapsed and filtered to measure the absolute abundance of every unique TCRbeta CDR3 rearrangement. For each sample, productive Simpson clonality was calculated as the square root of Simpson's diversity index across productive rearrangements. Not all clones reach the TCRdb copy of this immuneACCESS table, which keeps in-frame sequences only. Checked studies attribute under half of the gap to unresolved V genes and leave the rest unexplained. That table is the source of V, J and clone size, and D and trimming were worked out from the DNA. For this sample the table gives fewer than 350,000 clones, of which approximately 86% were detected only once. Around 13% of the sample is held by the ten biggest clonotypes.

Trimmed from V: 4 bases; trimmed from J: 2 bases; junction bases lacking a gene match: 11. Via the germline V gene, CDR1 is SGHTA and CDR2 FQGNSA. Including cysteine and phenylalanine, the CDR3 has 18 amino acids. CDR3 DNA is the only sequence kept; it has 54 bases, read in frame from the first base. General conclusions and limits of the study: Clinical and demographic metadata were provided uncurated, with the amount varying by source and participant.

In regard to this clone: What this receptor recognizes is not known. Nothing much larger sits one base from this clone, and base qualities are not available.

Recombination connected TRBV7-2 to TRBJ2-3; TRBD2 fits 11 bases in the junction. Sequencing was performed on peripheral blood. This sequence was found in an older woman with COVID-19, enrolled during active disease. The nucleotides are TGTGCCAGCAGCTCGGCCCATAGCGGGGGGGCTAACACAGATACGCAGTATTTT. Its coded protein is CASSSAHSGGANTDTQYF.